This passage covers 17 T cell receptor beta chains from one sample sequenced in a study of beta chain features in type 1 diabetes. Expressed TCRB transcripts were sequenced, since all the RNA that had been isolated was reverse transcribed. Sequencing was performed with immunoSEQ multiplex PCR; in TCRdb, only in-frame clones are kept and a portion is missing. The sample has about 900,000 clones, roughly 16% seen once. Sequencing input: naive CD4+ T cells from blood. These receptors originate from a woman between 18 and 29 years old in good health.

This clone was counted only a few times. The rearrangement uses TRBV9 and TRBJ2-1; no clear D. The germline CDR1 and CDR2 sequences are SGDLS and YYNGEE. Between the trimmed V and J ends, which lost 0 bases and 8 bases, there was a span of 15 bases. The CDR3 runs to 15 residues. The CDR3 coding sequence is TGTGCCAGCAGCGTAGAAGACTTGTCTTGGGATGAGCAGTTCTTC. It encodes CASSVEDLSWDEQFF.

This rearrangement joins TRBV21-1 to TRBJ2-7; the table calls TRBD1, which could not be checked here. TRBV21-1 corresponds to a pseudogene. The CDR3 is 16 residues long. CDR3 coding DNA: TGTGCCAGCAGCAAATGGACAGGCGAAATCTCCTACGAGCAGTACTTC. Residues: CASSKWTGEISYEQYF.

This clone was found a few times. This CDR3 reads CASELTGGTGELFF. The CDR3 region has the DNA TGCGCCAGCGAGTTGACAGGGGGCACCGGGGAGCTGTTTTTT. The chain joins TRBV5-1 to TRBJ2-2; TRBD1 matches at 9 bases. Germline V lookup: CDR1 SGHRS, CDR2 YFSETQ. This CDR3 is 14 amino acids long. V was clipped by 7 bases and J by 4 bases; unmatched bases: 5.

This clone appeared a few times. J is TRBJ1-4 and V is TRBV27, with TRBD1 matching over 8 bases. This CDR3 is 15 amino acids long. In germline, CDR1 is MNHEY, CDR2 SMNVEV (reference sequence). J was trimmed by 8 bases and V by 5 bases; bases with no gene match: 10. This CDR3 is CASSISGGWSEKLFF. The CDR3, as DNA: TGTGCCAGCAGTATCTCAGGGGGCTGGAGCGAAAAACTGTTTTTT. Looking up the rest from reference TRBV27 and TRBJ1-4 gives the full variable domain: EAQVTQNPRYLITVTGKKLTVTCSQNMNHEYMSWYRQDPGLGLRQIYYSMNVEVTDKGDVPEGYKVSRKEKRNFPLILESPSPNQTSLYFCASSISGGWSEKLFFGSGTQLSVL.

In the case of this clone: At the DNA level, this CDR3 is encoded by other sequences in the same sample as well. The genes are TRBV28 and TRBJ2-7; unclear D gene. V lost 6 bases and J lost 4, with 13 bases in between. The V gene's germline CDR1 is MDHEN and CDR2 SYDVKM. This CDR3 has 13 residues. The CDR3 nucleotides are TGTGCCAGCAGGCCCGGGCAGAGTTACGAGCAGTACTTC. It translates to CASRPGQSYEQYF.

V gene TRBV5-4 combines with J gene TRBJ2-2; 13 bases are a match to TRBD2. CDR3 length: 17 amino acids. Germline V gene data show CDR1 as SGHNT and CDR2 as YYREEE (reference sequence). Losses at the gene ends were 1 base for V and 4 bases for J; bases not matched to a gene: 4. The CDR3 region has the DNA TGTGCCAGCAGCTTGCTTACTAGCGGGAGGGCCACCGGGGAGCTGTTTTTT. Protein sequence: CASSLLTSGRATGELFF.

This clone was detected only a few times. This chain joins TRBV7-9 and TRBJ2-1; 9 positions agree with TRBD2. V lost 8 bases, J lost 7 bases, and 12 bases stayed unmatched. The CDR3 has 15 amino acids. CDR1 and CDR2 (germline): SEHNR, FQNEAQ (reference sequence). Here the CDR3 reads CASLPSGAKSNEQFF. CDR3 nucleotide sequence: TGTGCCAGCCTCCCTAGCGGGGCCAAGAGTAATGAGCAGTTCTTC.

The J gene is TRBJ1-3, the V gene TRBV9; D unresolved. V lost 0 bases and J 0 bases, leaving 10 bases between the germline ends. This CDR3 has 16 amino acids. The germline V gene has CDR1 SGDLS and CDR2 YYNGEE. The CDR3 DNA reads TGTGCCAGCAGCGTAGAAGGCAGATCCTCTGGAAACACCATATATTTT. Encoded protein: CASSVEGRSSGNTIYF.

Only a few counts were recorded for this clone. The gene calls are TRBV6-1 and TRBJ2-1; 7 bases align to TRBD2. The ends lost 6 bases at V and 0 bases at J; junction bases unmatched: 2. Germline CDR1 reads MNHNS; CDR2 reads SASEGT. There are 14 residues in the CDR3. CDR3 coding DNA: TGTGCCAGCAGAACTAGCGACTCCTACAATGAGCAGTTCTTC. Amino acids: CASRTSDSYNEQFF.

This chain links TRBV7-9 with TRBJ2-3; 10 positions agree with TRBD1. The V and J ends lost 5 bases and 0 bases, in that order; junction bases with no gene match: 11. Germline CDR1 is SEHNR and CDR2 is FQNEAQ (reference sequence). There are 18 residues in the CDR3. As DNA, the CDR3 is TGTGCCAGCAGCCCCGGGACAGGGGCAGTTCCTAGCACAGATACGCAGTATTTT. Encoded protein: CASSPGTGAVPSTDTQYF.

This clone was counted once. CDR3 in DNA: TGTGCCAGCAGCGAACAGTACAATCAGCCCCAGCATTTT. As protein: CASSEQYNQPQHF. V is TRBV11-2 and J is TRBJ1-5; D not certain. Germline CDR1 SGHAT, CDR2 FQNNGV. With 5 bases removed from V and 3 bases from J, the gap between germline ends came to 8 bases. The CDR3 has 13 residues.

CDR3 DNA: TGTGCCAGCAGTTACGCCCCCGCAGAGACCCAGTACTTC. Residues: CASSYAPAETQYF. The V gene is TRBV6-5, the J gene TRBJ2-5; no firm D call. This CDR3 region has 13 residues. V was shortened by 2 bases and J by 4 bases, with 8 bases between the two germline ends. The germline gives CDR1 MNHEY, CDR2 SVGAGI.

There are a few counts of this clone. The V gene is TRBV5-1, the J gene TRBJ2-1, with D maybe TRBD2 (5 bases). Germline-derived CDR1 and CDR2 are SGHRS and YFSETQ. This CDR3 comprises 14 residues. Trimming stripped 4 bases from V and 1 base from J, with 9 bases between. CDR3 DNA sequence: TGCGCCAGCAGCGTCCCGGGATCCTACAATGAGCAGTTCTTC. Residues: CASSVPGSYNEQFF.

This sequence joins TRBV11-2 and TRBJ2-3; TRBD2 matches at 9 bases. Looked up from germline, CDR1 is SGHAT and CDR2 is FQNNGV. The CDR3 is 17 residues long. V was clipped by 3 bases and J by 3 bases; unmatched bases: 10. The CDR3 here is CASSFRSWSGRTDTQYF. CDR3 DNA: TGTGCCAGCAGCTTCAGGTCTTGGAGCGGGAGGACAGATACGCAGTATTTT.

This clone was found a few times. J is TRBJ2-3 and V is TRBV28; D possibly uses TRBD1 or TRBD2 (5 bases each). With 2 bases removed from V and 7 bases from J, the gap between germline ends came to 16 bases. Per germline, CDR1 MDHEN and CDR2 SYDVKM. The CDR3 contains 15 residues. CDR3 protein: CASSLAWGRENTQYF. In DNA, the CDR3 is TGTGCCAGCAGTTTAGCGTGGGGGAGAGAAAATACGCAGTATTTT.

This clone has only a few counts. This CDR3 is CASSDLEGSPRGHEQFF. The CDR3 nucleotides are TGTGCCAGCAGCGACCTTGAGGGGAGTCCGAGGGGCCATGAGCAGTTCTTC. This rearrangement joins TRBV9 to TRBJ2-1; D could derive from TRBD1 or TRBD2 (5 bases each). With 3 bases removed from V and 8 bases from J, the gap between germline ends came to 24 bases. Germline CDR1 reads SGDLS; CDR2 reads YYNGEE. The CDR3 totals 17 residues.

The chain joins TRBV9 to TRBJ2-1, with TRBD2 identical over 10 bases. V lost 3 bases to trimming and J lost 2 bases; unmatched junction nucleotides: 11. Germline-derived CDR1 and CDR2 are SGDLS and YYNGEE. This CDR3 has 18 residues. CDR3 nucleotide sequence: TGTGCCAGCAGCGGTGGGTTAAGCGGGAGGGCCGCCTACAATGAGCAGTTCTTC. This encodes CASSGGLSGRAAYNEQFF.